This T cell receptor beta chain was identified in a study of blood T cell repertoires in COVID-19. Authors' analysis steps: Researchers report that nucleated cell counts were estimated from reference gene primer amplification. Sequencing used immunoSEQ multiplex PCR; TCRdb keeps in-frame clones, though not all of them. That table supplies the V and J calls and clone size; D and trimming were determined from the DNA. The sample records about 150,000 clones, around 81% being singletons. Enrolment of Seattle patients took place during active infection, and they were followed longitudinally. Sequences were obtained from peripheral blood. This sequence originates from an elderly woman with COVID-19, enrolled during active disease.

The CDR3 loop is CSVGGTGGSYNEQFF. DNA of the CDR3: TGCAGCGTTGGGGGGACAGGGGGCTCCTACAATGAGCAGTTCTTC. V usage is TRBV29-1 and J usage is TRBJ2-1; 11 positions agree with TRBD1. The CDR3 covers 15 residues. V shed 4 bases, J shed 0 bases, and the junction held 2 bases outside the gene matches. Germline V gene data show CDR1 as SQVTM and CDR2 as ANQGSEA.